This TCR beta chain appears in the sequencing data of a study of CD8+CD57+ T cells in acquired aplastic anemia. The overall study: Isolated CD4+ and CD8+ cells, once sorted, yielded DNA averaging about 3.1 ug.

CDR3 length: 15 residues. V gave up 5 bases and J gave up 8 bases; unmatched junction bases: 8. The germline V gene has CDR1 LNHDA and CDR2 SQIVND (reference sequence). Template material for TCR beta VDJ and CDR3 profiling consisted of genomic DNA. TCRdb used MiXCR to reprocess the reads, holding one entry per CDR3 protein. This sample has 450,000 to 550,000 distinct CDR3 sequences, with 25% to 40% found just once. The patients chosen for sequencing had shown expansion of CD8+CD57+ cells (detected by flow cytometry). The cohort consisted entirely of patients having severe acquired aplastic anemia. The V gene is TRBV19, the J gene TRBJ2-1; 11 bases are a match to TRBD2. This TCR derives from a human donor with aplastic anemia. The material sequenced was sorted CD4+, CD8+, or CD8+CD57+ T cells (not recorded which) from PBMCs. The CDR3 loop is CASSPLAGGLDEQFF. CDR3 in DNA: TGTGCCAGTAGTCCGCTAGCGGGAGGACTCGATGAGCAGTTCTTC.